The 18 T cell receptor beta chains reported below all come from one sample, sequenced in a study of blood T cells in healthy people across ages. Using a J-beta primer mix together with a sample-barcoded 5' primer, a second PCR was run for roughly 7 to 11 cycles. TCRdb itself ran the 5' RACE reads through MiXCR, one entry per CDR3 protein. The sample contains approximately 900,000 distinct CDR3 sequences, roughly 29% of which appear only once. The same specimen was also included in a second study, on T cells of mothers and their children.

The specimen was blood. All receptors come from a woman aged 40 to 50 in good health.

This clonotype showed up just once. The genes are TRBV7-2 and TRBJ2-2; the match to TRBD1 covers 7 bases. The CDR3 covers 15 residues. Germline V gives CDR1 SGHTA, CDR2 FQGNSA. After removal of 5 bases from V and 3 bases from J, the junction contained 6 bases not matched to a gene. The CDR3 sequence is CASSTRDSHTGELFF. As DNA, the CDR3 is TGTGCCAGCAGCACCCGGGACAGCCACACCGGGGAGCTGTTTTTT.

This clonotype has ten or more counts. The CDR3 here is CASREDRGAYEQYF. The CDR3 DNA sequence: TGTGCCAGCAGGGAGGACAGGGGGGCCTACGAGCAGTACTTC. The rearrangement joins TRBV25-1 to TRBJ2-7, with TRBD1 matching over 10 bases. Germline V gene lookup returns CDR1 MGHDK and CDR2 SYGVNS. This CDR3 contains 14 residues. J was trimmed by 2 bases and V by 6 bases; bases with no gene match: 4.

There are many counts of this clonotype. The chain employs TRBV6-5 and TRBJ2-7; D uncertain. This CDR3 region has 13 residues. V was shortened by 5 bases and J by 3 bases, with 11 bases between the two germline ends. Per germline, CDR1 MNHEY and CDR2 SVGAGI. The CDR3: CASSPAESYEQYF. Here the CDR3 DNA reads TGTGCCAGCAGTCCAGCAGAAAGCTACGAGCAGTACTTC.

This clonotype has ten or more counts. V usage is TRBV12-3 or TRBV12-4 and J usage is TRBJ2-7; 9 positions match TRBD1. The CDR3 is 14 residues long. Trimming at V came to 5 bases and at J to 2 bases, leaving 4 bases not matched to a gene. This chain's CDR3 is CASSTGTGPYEQYF. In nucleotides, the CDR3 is TGTGCCAGCAGTACCGGGACAGGGCCCTACGAGCAGTACTTC.

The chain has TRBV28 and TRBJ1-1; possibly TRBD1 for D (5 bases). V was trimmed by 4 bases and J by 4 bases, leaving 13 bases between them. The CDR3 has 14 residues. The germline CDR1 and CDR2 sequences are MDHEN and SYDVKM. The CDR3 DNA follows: TGTGCCAGCAGTTGGGCTGGGGCAACCACTGAAGCTTTCTTT. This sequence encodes CASSWAGATTEAFF. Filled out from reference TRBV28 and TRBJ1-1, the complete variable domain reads DVKVTQSSRYLVKRTGEKVFLECVQDMDHENMFWYRQDPGLGLRLIYFSYDVKMKEKGDIPEGYSVSREKKERFSLILESASTNQTSMYLCASSWAGATTEAFFGQGTRLTVV.

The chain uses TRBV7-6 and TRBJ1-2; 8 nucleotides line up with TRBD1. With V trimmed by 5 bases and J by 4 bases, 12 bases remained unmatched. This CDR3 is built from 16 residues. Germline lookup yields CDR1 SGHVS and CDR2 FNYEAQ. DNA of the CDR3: TGTGCCAGCAGCCCCACGGTAGGACAGGGAGGCTATGGCTACACCTTC. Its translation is CASSPTVGQGGYGYTF.

The CDR3 bases are TGCGCCAGCAGCCCTTACCCGACCTCTGGAAACACCATATATTTT. Protein product: CASSPYPTSGNTIYF. This chain links TRBV4-1 with TRBJ1-3; D is unclear. Germline V gene data show CDR1 as MGHRA and CDR2 as YSYEKL. The CDR3 is 15 residues long. V lost 4 bases and J 0 bases, leaving 10 bases between the germline ends.

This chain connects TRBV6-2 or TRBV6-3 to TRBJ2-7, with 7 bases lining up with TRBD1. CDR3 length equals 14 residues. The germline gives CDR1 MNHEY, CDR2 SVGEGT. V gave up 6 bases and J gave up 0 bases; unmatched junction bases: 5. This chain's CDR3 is CASSRGFGSYEQYF. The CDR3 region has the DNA TGTGCCAGCAGCAGGGGGTTCGGCTCCTACGAGCAGTACTTC.

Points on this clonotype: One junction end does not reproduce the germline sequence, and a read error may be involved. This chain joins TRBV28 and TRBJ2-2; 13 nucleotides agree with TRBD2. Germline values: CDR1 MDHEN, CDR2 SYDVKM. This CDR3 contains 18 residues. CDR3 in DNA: TGTGCCAGCAGTATGACTAGCGGGGGGATTACGAACGCCGGGGAGCTGTTTTTT. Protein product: CASSMTSGGITNAGELFF.

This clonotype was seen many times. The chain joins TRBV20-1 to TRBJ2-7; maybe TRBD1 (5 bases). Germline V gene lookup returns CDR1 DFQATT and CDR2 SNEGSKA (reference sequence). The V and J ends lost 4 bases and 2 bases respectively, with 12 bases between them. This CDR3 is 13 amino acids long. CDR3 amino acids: CSANGQGTYEQYF. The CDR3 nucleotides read TGCAGTGCTAATGGGCAGGGAACCTACGAGCAGTACTTC.

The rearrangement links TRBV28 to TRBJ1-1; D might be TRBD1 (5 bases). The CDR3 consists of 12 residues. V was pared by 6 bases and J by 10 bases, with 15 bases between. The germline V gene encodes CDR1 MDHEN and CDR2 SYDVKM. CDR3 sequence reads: CASSGGGFGAFF. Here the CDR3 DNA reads TGTGCCAGCAGCGGGGGGGGTTTCGGAGCTTTCTTT.

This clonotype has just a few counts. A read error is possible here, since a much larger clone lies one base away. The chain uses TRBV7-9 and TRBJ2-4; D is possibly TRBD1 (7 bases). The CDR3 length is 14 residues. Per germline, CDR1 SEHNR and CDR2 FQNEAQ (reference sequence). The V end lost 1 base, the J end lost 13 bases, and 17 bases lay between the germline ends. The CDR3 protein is CASSLVGGQPSQYF. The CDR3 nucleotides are TGTGCCAGCAGCTTAGTCGGGGGACAGCCGTCGCAGTACTTC.

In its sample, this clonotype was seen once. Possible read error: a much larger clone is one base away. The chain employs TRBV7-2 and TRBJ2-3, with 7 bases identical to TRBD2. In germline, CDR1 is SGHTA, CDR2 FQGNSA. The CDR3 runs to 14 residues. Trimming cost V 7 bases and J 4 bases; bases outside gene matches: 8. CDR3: CASKSGLESDTQYF. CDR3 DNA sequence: TGTGCCAGCAAATCCGGACTAGAGTCAGATACGCAGTATTTT.

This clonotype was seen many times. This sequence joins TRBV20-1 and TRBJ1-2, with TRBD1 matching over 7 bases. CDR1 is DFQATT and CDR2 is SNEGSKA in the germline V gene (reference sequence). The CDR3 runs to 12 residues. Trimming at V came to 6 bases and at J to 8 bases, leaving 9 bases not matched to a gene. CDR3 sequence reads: CSARPGQQGYTF. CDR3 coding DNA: TGCAGTGCAAGGCCGGGACAGCAAGGCTACACCTTC.

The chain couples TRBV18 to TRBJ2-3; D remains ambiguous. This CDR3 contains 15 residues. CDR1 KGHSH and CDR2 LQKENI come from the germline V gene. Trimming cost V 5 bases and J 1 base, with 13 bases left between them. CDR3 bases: TGTGCCAGCTCATCCAGTGCCGGAGGCACAGATACGCAGTATTTT. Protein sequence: CASSSSAGGTDTQYF.

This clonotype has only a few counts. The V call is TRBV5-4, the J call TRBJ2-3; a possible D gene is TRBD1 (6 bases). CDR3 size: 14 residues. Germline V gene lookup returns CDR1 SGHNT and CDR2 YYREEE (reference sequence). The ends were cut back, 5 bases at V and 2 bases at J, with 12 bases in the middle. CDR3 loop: CASRGRDITDTQYF. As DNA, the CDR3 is TGTGCCAGCAGGGGCCGGGACATCACAGATACGCAGTATTTT.

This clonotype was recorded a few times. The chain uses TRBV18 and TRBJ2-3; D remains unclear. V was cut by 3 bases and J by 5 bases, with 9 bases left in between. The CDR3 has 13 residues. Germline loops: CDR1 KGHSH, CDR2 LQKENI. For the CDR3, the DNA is TGTGCCAGCTCACCTAATCCGGGAGATACGCAGTATTTT. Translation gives CASSPNPGDTQYF.

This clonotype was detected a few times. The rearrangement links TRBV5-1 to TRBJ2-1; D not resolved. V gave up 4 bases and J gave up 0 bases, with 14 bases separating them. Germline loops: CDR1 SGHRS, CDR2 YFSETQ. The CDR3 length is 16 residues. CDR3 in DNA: TGCGCCAGCAGCCTACTGCAGAGCAGCTCCTACAATGAGCAGTTCTTC. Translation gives CASSLLQSSSYNEQFF.